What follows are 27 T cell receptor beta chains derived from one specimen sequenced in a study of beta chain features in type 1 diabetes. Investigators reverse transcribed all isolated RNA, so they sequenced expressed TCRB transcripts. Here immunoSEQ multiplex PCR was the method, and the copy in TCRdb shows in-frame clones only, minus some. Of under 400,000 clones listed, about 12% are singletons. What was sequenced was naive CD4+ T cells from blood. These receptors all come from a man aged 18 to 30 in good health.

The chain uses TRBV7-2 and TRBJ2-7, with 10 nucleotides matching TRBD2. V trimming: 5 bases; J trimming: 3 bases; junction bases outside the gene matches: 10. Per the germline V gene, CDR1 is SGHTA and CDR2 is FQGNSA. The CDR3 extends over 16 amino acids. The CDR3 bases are TGTGCCAGCAGCCTTCAATTGGCTAGCGGGGGCTACGAGCAGTACTTC. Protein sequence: CASSLQLASGGYEQYF.

In DNA, the CDR3 is TGCGCCAGCAGCCAAGCCTACCAGGGGACTAGCGGGGGGGCTAGAGAGCAGTTCTTC. Protein sequence: CASSQAYQGTSGGAREQFF. The J gene is TRBJ2-1, the V gene TRBV4-1; 16 nucleotides match TRBD2. Trimming took 1 base from V and 10 from J; bases not matched to a gene: 13. Germline assignment: CDR1 MGHRA and CDR2 YSYEKL. The CDR3 has 19 amino acids.

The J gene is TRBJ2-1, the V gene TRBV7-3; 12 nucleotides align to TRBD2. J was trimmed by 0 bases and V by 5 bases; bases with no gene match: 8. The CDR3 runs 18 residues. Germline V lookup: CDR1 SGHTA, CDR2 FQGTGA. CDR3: CASSKTSGGRSSYNEQFF. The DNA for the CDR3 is TGTGCCAGCAGCAAGACTAGCGGGGGAAGAAGCTCCTACAATGAGCAGTTCTTC. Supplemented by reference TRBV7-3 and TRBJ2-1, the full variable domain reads GAGVSQTPSNKVTEKGKYVELRCDPISGHTALYWYRQSLGQGPEFLIYFQGTGAADDSGLPNDRFFAVRPEGSVSTLKIQRTERGDSAVYLCASSKTSGGRSSYNEQFFGPGTRLTVL.

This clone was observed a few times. CDR3 bases: TGTGCCAGCAGCGTAGATCTAGCCCGAGTCACAGATACGCAGTATTTT. This encodes CASSVDLARVTDTQYF. This sequence joins TRBV9 and TRBJ2-3, with D possibly matching TRBD2 (5 bases). The CDR3 has 16 amino acids. Germline-derived CDR1 and CDR2 are SGDLS and YYNGEE. The ends were cut back, 0 bases at V and 2 bases at J, with 13 bases in the middle.

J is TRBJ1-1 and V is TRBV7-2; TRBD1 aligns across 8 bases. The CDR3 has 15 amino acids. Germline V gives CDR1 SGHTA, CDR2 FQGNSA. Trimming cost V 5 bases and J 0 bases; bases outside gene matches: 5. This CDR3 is CASSPRQGMNTEAFF. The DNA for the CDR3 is TGTGCCAGCAGCCCCCGACAGGGGATGAACACTGAAGCTTTCTTT. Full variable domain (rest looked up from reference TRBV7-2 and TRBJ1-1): GAGVSQSPSNKVTEKGKDVELRCDPISGHTALYWYRQSLGQGLEFLIYFQGNSAPDKSGLPSDRFSAERTGGSVSTLTIQRTQQEDSAVYLCASSPRQGMNTEAFFGQGTRLTVV.

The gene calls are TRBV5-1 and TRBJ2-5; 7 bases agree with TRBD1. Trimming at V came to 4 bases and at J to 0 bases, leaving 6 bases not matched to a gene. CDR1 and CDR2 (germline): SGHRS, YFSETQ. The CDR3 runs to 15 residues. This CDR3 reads CASSRQTGHQETQYF. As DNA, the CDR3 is TGCGCCAGCAGCCGCCAGACAGGGCACCAAGAGACCCAGTACTTC.

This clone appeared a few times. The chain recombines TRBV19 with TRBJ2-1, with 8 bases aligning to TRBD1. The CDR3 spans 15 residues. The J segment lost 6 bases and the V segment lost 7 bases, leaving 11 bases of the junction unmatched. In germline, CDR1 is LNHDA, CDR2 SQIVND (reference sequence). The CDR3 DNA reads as TGTGCCAGTAACCCGGGACAGGTGAGGGCCAATGAGCAGTTCTTC. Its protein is CASNPGQVRANEQFF. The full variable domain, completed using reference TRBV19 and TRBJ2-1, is DGGITQSPKYLFRKEGQNVTLSCEQNLNHDAMYWYRQDPGQGLRLIYYSQIVNDFQKGDIAEGYSVSREKKESFPLTVTSAQKNPTAFYLCASNPGQVRANEQFFGPGTRLTVL.

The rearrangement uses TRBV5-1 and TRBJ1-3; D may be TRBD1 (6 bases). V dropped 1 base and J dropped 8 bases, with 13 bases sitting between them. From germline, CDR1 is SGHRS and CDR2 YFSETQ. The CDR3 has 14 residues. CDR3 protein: CASSLSGTSDTIYF. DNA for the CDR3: TGCGCCAGCAGCTTGTCAGGGACAAGCGACACCATATATTTT.

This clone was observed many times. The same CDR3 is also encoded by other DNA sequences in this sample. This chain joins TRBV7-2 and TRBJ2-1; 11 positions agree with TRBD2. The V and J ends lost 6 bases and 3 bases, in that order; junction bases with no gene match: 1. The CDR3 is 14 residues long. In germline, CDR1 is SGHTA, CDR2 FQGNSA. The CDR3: CASSLAGGYNEQFF. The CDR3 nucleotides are TGTGCCAGCAGTCTAGCGGGAGGCTACAATGAGCAGTTCTTC.

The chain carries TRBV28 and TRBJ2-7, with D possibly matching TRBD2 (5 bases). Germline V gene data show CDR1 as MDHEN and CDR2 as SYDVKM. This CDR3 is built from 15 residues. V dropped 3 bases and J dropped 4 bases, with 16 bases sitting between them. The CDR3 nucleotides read TGTGCCAGCAGTTTTGGCAGAGGGATCGGGTACGAGCAGTACTTC. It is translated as CASSFGRGIGYEQYF.

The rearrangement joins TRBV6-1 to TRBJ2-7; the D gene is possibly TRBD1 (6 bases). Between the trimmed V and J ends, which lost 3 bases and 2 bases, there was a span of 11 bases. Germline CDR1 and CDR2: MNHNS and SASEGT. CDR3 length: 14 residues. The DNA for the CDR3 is TGTGCCAGCAGTGAGCAGGGGTTAACCTACGAGCAGTACTTC. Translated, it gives CASSEQGLTYEQYF.

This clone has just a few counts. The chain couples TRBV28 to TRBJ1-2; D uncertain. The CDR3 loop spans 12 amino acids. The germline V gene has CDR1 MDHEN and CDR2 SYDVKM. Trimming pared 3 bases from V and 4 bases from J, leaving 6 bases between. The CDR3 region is CASSFQFYGYTF. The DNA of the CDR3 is TGTGCCAGCAGTTTTCAGTTCTATGGCTACACCTTC.

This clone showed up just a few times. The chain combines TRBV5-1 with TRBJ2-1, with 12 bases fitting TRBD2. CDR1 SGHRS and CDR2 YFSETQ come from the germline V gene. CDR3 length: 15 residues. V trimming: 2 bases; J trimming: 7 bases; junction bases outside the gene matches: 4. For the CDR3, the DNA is TGCGCCAGCAGCTTCCTAGCGGGGGGGCTGAATGAGCAGTTCTTC. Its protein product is CASSFLAGGLNEQFF.

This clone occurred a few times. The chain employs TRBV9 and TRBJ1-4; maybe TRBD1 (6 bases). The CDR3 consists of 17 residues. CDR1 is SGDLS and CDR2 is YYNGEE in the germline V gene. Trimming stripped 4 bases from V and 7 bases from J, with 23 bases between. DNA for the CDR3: TGTGCCAGCAGCTCTAGGAAGAGTACAGGGTGGAGTGAAAAACTGTTTTTT. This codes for CASSSRKSTGWSEKLFF.

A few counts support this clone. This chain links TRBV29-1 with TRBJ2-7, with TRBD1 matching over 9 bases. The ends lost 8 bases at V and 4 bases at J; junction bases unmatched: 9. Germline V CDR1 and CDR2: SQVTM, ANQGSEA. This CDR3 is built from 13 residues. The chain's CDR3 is CSIPGTGLYEQYF. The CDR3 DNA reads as TGCAGCATTCCTGGGACAGGGTTGTACGAGCAGTACTTC.

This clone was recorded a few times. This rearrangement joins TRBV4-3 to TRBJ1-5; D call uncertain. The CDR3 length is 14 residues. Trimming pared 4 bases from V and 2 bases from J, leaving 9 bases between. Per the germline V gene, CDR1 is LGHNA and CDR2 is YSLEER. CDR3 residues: CASSPVMGNQPQHF. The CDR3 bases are TGCGCCAGCAGCCCGGTCATGGGCAATCAGCCCCAGCATTTT.

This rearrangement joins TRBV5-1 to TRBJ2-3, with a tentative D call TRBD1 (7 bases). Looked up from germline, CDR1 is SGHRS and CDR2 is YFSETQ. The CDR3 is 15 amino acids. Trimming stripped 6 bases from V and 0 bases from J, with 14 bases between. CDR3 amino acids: CASTLAGQSTDTQYF. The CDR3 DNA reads TGCGCCAGCACCCTTGCGGGACAGAGCACAGATACGCAGTATTTT.

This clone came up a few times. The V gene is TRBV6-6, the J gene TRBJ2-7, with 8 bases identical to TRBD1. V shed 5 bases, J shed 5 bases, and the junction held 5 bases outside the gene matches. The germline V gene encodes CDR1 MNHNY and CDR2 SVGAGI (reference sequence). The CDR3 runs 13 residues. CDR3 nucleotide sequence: TGTGCCAGCAGTGGGGACAGGATCAACGAGCAGTACTTC. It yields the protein CASSGDRINEQYF.

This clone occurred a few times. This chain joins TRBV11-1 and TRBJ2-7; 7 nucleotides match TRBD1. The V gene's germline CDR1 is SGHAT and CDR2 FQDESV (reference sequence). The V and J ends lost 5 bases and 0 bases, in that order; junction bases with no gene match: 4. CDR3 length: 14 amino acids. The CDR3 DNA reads TGTGCCAGCAGCCCCGGACAGGACTCCTACGAGCAGTACTTC. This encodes CASSPGQDSYEQYF.

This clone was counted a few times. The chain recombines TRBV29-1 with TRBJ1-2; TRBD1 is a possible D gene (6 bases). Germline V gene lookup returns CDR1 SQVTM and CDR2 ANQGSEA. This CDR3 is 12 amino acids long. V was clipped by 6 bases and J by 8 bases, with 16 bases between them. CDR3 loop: CSVGGPTSGYTF. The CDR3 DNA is TGCAGCGTAGGGGGTCCCACGAGCGGCTACACCTTC.

The CDR3 coding sequence is TGTGCCAGCAAACCGGGGGGCCTCTTTGGCTACACCTTC. Translation: CASKPGGLFGYTF. The gene calls are TRBV28 and TRBJ1-2; tentatively, D is TRBD1 (6 bases). CDR1 and CDR2 from the germline V gene are MDHEN and SYDVKM. The CDR3 runs to 13 residues. V lost 7 bases to trimming and J lost 7 bases, with 16 bases between them.

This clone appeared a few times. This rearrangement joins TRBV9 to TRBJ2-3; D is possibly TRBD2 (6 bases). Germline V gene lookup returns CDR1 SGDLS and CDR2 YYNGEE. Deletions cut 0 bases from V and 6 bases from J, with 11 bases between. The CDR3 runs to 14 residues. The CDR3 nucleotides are TGTGCCAGCAGCGTAGCAGGGAGCGGGGATACGCAGTATTTT. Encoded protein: CASSVAGSGDTQYF. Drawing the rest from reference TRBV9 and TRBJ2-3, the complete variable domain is DSGVTQTPKHLITATGQRVTLRCSPRSGDLSVYWYQQSLDQGLQFLIQYYNGEERAKGNILERFSAQQFPDLHSELNLSSLELGDSALYFCASSVAGSGDTQYFGPGTRLTVL.

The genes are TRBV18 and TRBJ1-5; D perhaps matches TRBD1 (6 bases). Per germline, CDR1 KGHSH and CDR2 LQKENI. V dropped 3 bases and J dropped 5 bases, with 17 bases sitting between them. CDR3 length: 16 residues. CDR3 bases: TGTGCCAGCTCACCGAAAGTTCCAGGGGTCGATCAGCCCCAGCATTTT. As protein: CASSPKVPGVDQPQHF.

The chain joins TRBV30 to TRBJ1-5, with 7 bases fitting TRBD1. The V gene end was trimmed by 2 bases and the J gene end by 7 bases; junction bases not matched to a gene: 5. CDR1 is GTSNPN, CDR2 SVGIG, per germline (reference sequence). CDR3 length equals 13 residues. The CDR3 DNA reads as TGTGCCTGGAGTACAGGGGCTAGGCAGCCCCAGCATTTT. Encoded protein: CAWSTGARQPQHF. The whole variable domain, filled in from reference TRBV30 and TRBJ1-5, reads SQTIHQWPATLVQPVGSPLSLECTVEGTSNPNLYWYRQAAGRGLQLLFYSVGIGQISSEVPQNLSASRPQDRQFILSSKKLLLSDSGFYLCAWSTGARQPQHFGDGTRLSIL.

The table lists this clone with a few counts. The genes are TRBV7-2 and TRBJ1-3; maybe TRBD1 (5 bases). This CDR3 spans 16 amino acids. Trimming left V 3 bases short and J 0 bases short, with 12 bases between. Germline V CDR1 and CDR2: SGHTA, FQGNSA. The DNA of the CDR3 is TGTGCCAGCAGCTTGGACATGTCGGTCTCTGGAAACACCATATATTTT. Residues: CASSLDMSVSGNTIYF.

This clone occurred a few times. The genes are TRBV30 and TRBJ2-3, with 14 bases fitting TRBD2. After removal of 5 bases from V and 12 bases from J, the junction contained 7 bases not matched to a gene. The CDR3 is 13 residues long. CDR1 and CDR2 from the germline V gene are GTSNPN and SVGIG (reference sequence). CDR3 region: CAWGGLAGVSQYF. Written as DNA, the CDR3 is TGTGCCTGGGGGGGACTAGCGGGAGTTTCACAGTATTTT.

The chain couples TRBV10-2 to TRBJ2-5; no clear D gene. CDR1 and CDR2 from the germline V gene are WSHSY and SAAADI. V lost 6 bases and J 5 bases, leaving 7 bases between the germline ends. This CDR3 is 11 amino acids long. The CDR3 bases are TGCGCCAGCAGGACCGGGGAGACCCAGTACTTC. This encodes CASRTGETQYF.